The clone carrying this TCR beta chain was observed a handful of times. V trimming: 4 bases; J trimming: 4 bases; junction bases outside the gene matches: 5. The V gene's germline CDR1 is MGHRA and CDR2 YSYEKL. The CDR3 extends over 14 amino acids. This specimen comes from a study of T cells in Graves' hyperthyroidism and ophthalmopathy. TCR beta CDR3 regions were amplified from RNA transcripts. TCR CDR3 underwent first-round RT-PCR with the HTBI primer set. TCRdb fed the multiplex PCR reads into MiXCR, producing one record per CDR3 protein. Here the sample spans approximately 620,000 distinct CDR3 sequences, approximately 15% being singletons.

The sequence was collected from a woman aged 25-40 years with Graves' hyperthyroidism that later progressed to Graves' ophthalmopathy. The chain recombines TRBV4-1 with TRBJ1-2; 8 positions match TRBD1. The sample comprised blood. The CDR3 bases are TGCGCCAGCAGCCCCATTGACAGGGGCTATGGCTACACCTTC. The encoded protein is CASSPIDRGYGYTF.